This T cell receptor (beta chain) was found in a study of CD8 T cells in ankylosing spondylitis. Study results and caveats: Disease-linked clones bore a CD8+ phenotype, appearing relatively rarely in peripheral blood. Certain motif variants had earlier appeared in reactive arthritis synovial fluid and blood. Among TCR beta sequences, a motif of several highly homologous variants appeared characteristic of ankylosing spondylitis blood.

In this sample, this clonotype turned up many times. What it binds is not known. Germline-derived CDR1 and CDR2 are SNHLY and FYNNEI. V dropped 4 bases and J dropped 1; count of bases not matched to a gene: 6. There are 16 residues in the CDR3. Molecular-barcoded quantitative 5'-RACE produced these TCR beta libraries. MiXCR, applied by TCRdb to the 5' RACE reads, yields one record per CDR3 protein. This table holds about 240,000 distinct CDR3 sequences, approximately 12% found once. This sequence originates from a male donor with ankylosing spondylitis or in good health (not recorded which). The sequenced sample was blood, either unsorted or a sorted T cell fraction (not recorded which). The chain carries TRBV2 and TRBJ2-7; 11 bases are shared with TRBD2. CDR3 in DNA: TGTGCCAGCAGTGGGGGTTCTAGCGGGAGGTCCTACGAGCAGTACTTC. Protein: CASSGGSSGRSYEQYF.